What follows is one T cell receptor beta chain and its context. There is no known antigen for this receptor. No base-level quality is on record; no much larger clone is a single base apart. The data were taken from a study of T cells in narcolepsy (dated by TCRdb to between 2018 and 2020). Background for the entire study: The study enrolled patients with narcolepsy type 1 or type 2 (NT1, NT2) together with healthy control donors. Autoreactive T cells targeting hypocretin neuron self-antigens (hypocretin, TRIB2) were sought in narcolepsy patients, and TCR Vbeta sequencing was used to track clonotypes in blood and CSF.

For TCR Vbeta sequencing, memory CD4+ T cells were sorted ex vivo from the peripheral blood of both healthy controls and narcolepsy patients. To prepare the library, the immunoSEQ multiplex PCR assay was applied. Not all clones reach the TCRdb copy of this immuneACCESS table, which keeps in-frame sequences only. Checked studies attribute under half of the gap to unresolved V genes and leave the rest unexplained. This sample comprises approximately 40,000 clones, about nine tenths of them detected only once. Approximately 1.3% of the sample belongs to the ten largest clones. From cysteine to phenylalanine, the CDR3 is 14 amino acids long. Only the CDR3 DNA stays, 42 bases, in frame from base 1. The V end gives up 3 bases and the J end 6 bases, leaving 6 bases in the junction not matched to a gene. From a lookup of the germline V gene, CDR1 and CDR2 are SGHAT and FQNNGV. The paper's findings and limits, for the study overall: Patients and controls had comparable numbers of sequenced blood memory CD4+ clonotypes, averaging about 40,000 and 33,000, respectively. Autoreactive clonotypes were reported to be detected serially in the blood of the same patients and of different patients, but not in the blood of healthy controls. Some blood memory CD4+ repertoires from patients and controls contained no sequences matching autoreactive T cell clones. Plots comparing CSF and blood CD4+ T cell clonotypes from the same patient highlighted HCRT-specific and TRIB2-specific autoreactive clonotypes.

The sample was CD45RA- memory CD4+ T cells from PBMCs. The sample's cell subset or site label is to be understood as: memory T cells sorted ex vivo from peripheral blood. The V and J genes are TRBV11-2 and TRBJ2-7, with 9 bases matching TRBD1. This receptor was identified in a human donor with narcolepsy. This receptor carries the CDR3 CASSFRDRVSEQYF. In nucleotide form, the sequence is TGTGCCAGCAGCTTCAGGGACAGGGTCAGCGAGCAGTACTTC. Supplemented by the reference TRBV11-2 and TRBJ2-7 proteins around the CDR3, the complete variable domain is EAGVAQSPRYKIIEKRQSVAFWCNPISGHATLYWYQQILGQGPKLLIQFQNNGVVDDSQLPKDRFSAERLKGVDSTLKIQPAKLEDSAVYLCASSFRDRVSEQYFGPGTRLTVT.